This entry describes one T cell receptor beta chain. What antigen it recognizes has not been identified. No per-base quality is available; no much larger clone lies one base away. Looking up the germline V gene yields CDR1 SGDLS and CDR2 YYNGEE. Inclusive of the bounding cysteine and phenylalanine, the CDR3 is 15 residues long. Only the CDR3 region is kept as DNA, spanning 45 bases read in frame from base 1. Here V drops 0 bases and J drops 15 bases, and the junction holds 11 bases not matched to any gene. The donors were healthy, HIV-negative adults with no recently reported acute infections or vaccinations. Every donor was a Caucasian adult residing in Nashville, Tennessee, USA. CD4+ T cells were enriched through magnetic negative selection, after which naive cells were positively selected on CD45RA and the remaining negative fraction served as the memory subset. Blood was obtained by leukapheresis, after which PBMCs were separated by Ficoll-Histopaque density gradient centrifugation and cryopreserved in liquid nitrogen vapor phase. Analytical flow cytometry was used to check the purity and quantity of every magnetically sorted T cell population. Each sorted fraction had its genomic DNA isolated and then quantified by UV absorbance on a Nanodrop 2000c.

TCR CDR3 regions were amplified from genomic DNA by multiplex PCR using the deep immunoSEQ assay. Extracted genomic DNA from each cell subset was spread evenly across all wells of several immunoSEQ 96-well plates, with each plate serving as a replicate. For sorted subsets, approximately 190 ng of genomic DNA, equivalent to tens of thousands of T cell genomes, went into each replicate PCR. Purified libraries were quantified with a Qubit 3.0 fluorometer, sized on a Bioanalyzer 2100, and re-quantified with the KAPA Library Quantification kit. Each immunoSEQ 96-well plate was sequenced on its own single-read 150-cycle Illumina NextSeq 550 flow cell. The study's own analysis went as follows. Because the immunoSEQ output held only junctional sequences and lacked quality scores, the filtering could not match the filtering applied to full-length reads. To assign V/J genes and CDR3, sequences were annotated using PyIR, a Python wrapper for IgBLAST v1.9, with IMGT germline references. Any read was removed if the V/J assignment was weak (E-value above 1e-6), the CDR3 was missing, or the read contained stop codons, out-of-frame junctions, or ambiguous translated residues. V3J clonotypes were defined by identical inferred V gene, J gene, and CDR3 amino acid sequence. To compute the percentage overlap between repertoires, the number of shared unique clonotypes was divided by the size of the smaller repertoire. Three approaches were used to assess repertoire richness: RTK rarefaction, the Chao1 estimator, and Recon v2.1 estimates of unobserved clonotypes. For all TCRbeta clonotypes obtained by the gDNA method from a handful of donors, generation probabilities were computed with OLGA. The clones in this table, taken by TCRdb from immuneACCESS, are in-frame only. Not every clone is retained; where verified, under half of the shortfall comes from an unresolved V gene, and the cause of the rest is unknown. V, J and clone size reflect that table, while D and trimming were determined from the DNA. Present in this sample are fewer than 1.8 million clones, approximately 98.5% of which were seen just once. The top ten hold around 0.38% of the sample.

The data originate from a study of shared clonotypes between healthy human individuals (dated by TCRdb to 2018 to 2020). Background on the whole study: The cohort included three men and a couple of women between 18 and 49 years of age. For each donor, CD4 naive and CD4 memory were each run on three plates, CD8 naive on two plates, and CD8 memory on one plate. Blood TCR repertoires of roughly 5 healthy adults were deeply sequenced to estimate repertoire size and the extent of clonotype sharing between individuals. Libraries were prepared and TCR repertoires were sequenced by different laboratories using diverse techniques, in order to increase sequencing depth and limit assay-specific biases. Per donor, leukapheresis produced somewhere between about 0.9 and 10 billion PBMCs. The study at large found these results: Sampling was limited to blood, and TCR repertoires in tissue likely differ from TCR repertoires in blood. Based on pairwise subsampling, the degree of clonotype sharing among donors was expected to be affected by sequencing depth. The small number of donors limited the genetic and exposure-history diversity represented. Sharing across four donors was observed for roughly 5% of naive CD4, less than 4% of naive CD8, over 2% of memory CD4, and roughly 0.43% of memory CD8 clonotypes. Clonotypes shared by all four sorted-subset donors showed higher generation probabilities than non-shared clonotypes. Naive subsets generally had larger estimated clonotype richness than memory subsets did. Rarefaction of sorted-subset datasets indicated incomplete sequencing despite the large sequencing depth.

This TCR was recovered from a man under 40 in good health. Sequencing was performed on naive CD4+ T cells sorted from blood. This specimen's cell subset or site label, interpreted: CD45RA+ positively selected. The rearrangement joined TRBV9 to TRBJ2-4; 11 bases in between match TRBD2. DNA sequence: TGTGCCAGCAGCGTAGTGTCGGGGACTAGCGGCCTGCTGTACTTC. Its amino acids are CASSVVSGTSGLLYF.